The 5 T cell receptor beta chains reported below all come from one sample, sequenced in a study of T and B cells in COVID-19 patients. BIOMED2 TRB-A/B primer pools were used in multiplex TRB PCR. Each CDR3 protein gets one entry after TCRdb re-called the multiplex PCR reads with MiXCR. The table has approximately 5,800 distinct CDR3 sequences, roughly 26% seen once. Blood genomic DNA input for TRB amplification was about 250-500 ng. The sample comprised blood. Receptor source: a human donor with active COVID-19.

This clonotype was observed a handful of times. V is TRBV27 and J is TRBJ1-1; D is unresolved. Per germline, CDR1 MNHEY and CDR2 SMNVEV (reference sequence). The CDR3 sequence is 14 residues long. Trimming cost V 6 bases and J 2 bases, with 13 bases left between them. This CDR3 reads CASRLMIGNTEAFF. For the CDR3, the DNA is TGTGCCAGCAGACTGATGATCGGAAACACTGAAGCTTTCTTT.

By sample fraction, this clonotype is medium-sized (0.01 to 0.1%). V and J are TRBV15 and TRBJ1-6; D not certain. The length of the CDR3 is 15 residues. Germline V gene lookup returns CDR1 LNHNV and CDR2 YYDKDF (reference sequence). V lost 4 bases to trimming and J lost 3 bases, with 10 bases between them. CDR3 DNA: TGTGCCACCAGCAACGGACGGATCTATAATTCACCCCTCCACTTT. It encodes CATSNGRIYNSPLHF. The variable domain in full, completed from reference TRBV15 and TRBJ1-6, reads DAMVIQNPRYQVTQFGKPVTLSCSQTLNHNVMYWYQQKSSQAPKLLFHYYDKDFNNEADTPDNFQSRRPNTSFCFLDIRSPGLGDTAMYLCATSNGRIYNSPLHFGNGTRLTVT.

This clonotype is deemed large. The chain uses TRBV19 and TRBJ2-6; no clear D. Germline loops: CDR1 LNHDA, CDR2 SQIVND (reference sequence). The CDR3 is 12 residues long. V was shortened by 6 bases and J by 4 bases, with 4 bases between the two germline ends. This CDR3 reads CASRAGANVLTF. CDR3 nucleotides: TGTGCCAGTAGGGCCGGGGCCAACGTCCTGACTTTC.

This clonotype ranks as medium-sized. The chain has TRBV5-4 and TRBJ1-2; 9 bases fit TRBD1. The J segment lost 9 bases and the V segment lost 0 bases, leaving 9 bases of the junction unmatched. Germline-derived CDR1 and CDR2 are SGHNT and YYREEE (reference sequence). CDR3 length: 15 amino acids. CDR3 bases: TGTGCCAGCAGCTTGGCCCCGACAGGGGGAAGGAGCTACACCTTC. Translation gives CASSLAPTGGRSYTF.

Concerning this clonotype itself: A read error may explain this, as a much larger clone is one base away. This chain links TRBV18 with TRBJ2-7; D unclear. This CDR3 has 11 amino acids. The germline gives CDR1 KGHSH, CDR2 LQKENI. The CDR3 loop reads CAGSDSYEQYF. CDR3 sequence (DNA): TGTGCCGGCTCGGACTCCTACGAGCAGTACTTC. Combining the CDR3 with reference TRBV18 and TRBJ2-7 gives the whole variable domain NAGVMQNPRHLVRRRGQEARLRCSPMKGHSHVYWYRQLPEEGLKFMVYLQKENIIDESGMPKERFSAEFPKEGPSILRIQQVVRGDSAAYFCAGSDSYEQYFGPGTRLTVT.